Listed below are T cell receptor beta chains from one sample, sequenced in a study of cytomegalovirus exposure and HLA in healthy donors. The data were produced by immunoSEQ multiplex PCR, yet TCRdb's version contains in-frame clones alone and is incomplete. The table shows some 80,000 clones, with over 85% occurring only once. Sequencing was performed on PBMCs. The source is a woman in her late teens or twenties in good health and CMV-seronegative. Both conserved end residues are part of each CDR3. D genes are given only for firm matches. Not every row has a clone size; where given, it reads once, few, many or a size class.

v_gene	d_gene	j_gene	abundance	CDR3aa	CDR3nt
TRBV7-2	NA	TRBJ2-5	NA	CASSLAGLIQETQYF	TGTGCCAGCAGCTTAGCGGGACTGATACAAGAGACCCAGTACTTC
TRBV18	NA	TRBJ1-1	NA	CASSNGRNTEAFF	TGTGCCAGCTCAAACGGGAGGAACACTGAAGCTTTCTTT
TRBV18	NA	TRBJ1-2	NA	CASSLNGDYGYTF	TGTGCCAGCTCCCTAAACGGGGACTATGGCTACACCTTC
TRBV4-3	NA	TRBJ2-1	NA	CASSQDLVGGRYNEQFF	TGCGCCAGCAGCCAAGATCTCGTCGGGGGTAGGTACAATGAGCAGTTCTTC
TRBV10-3	TRBD2	TRBJ2-2	NA	CAISALAGAVPGELFF	TGTGCCATCAGTGCCCTAGCGGGAGCGGTCCCCGGGGAGCTGTTTTTT
TRBV25-1	NA	TRBJ2-3	NA	CASSDPGRGGTDTQYF	TGTGCCAGCAGTGACCCCGGGCGGGGAGGCACAGATACGCAGTATTTT
TRBV5-1	NA	TRBJ2-2	NA	CASSNPQGGSTGELFF	TGCGCCAGCAGCAACCCACAGGGCGGGAGCACCGGGGAGCTGTTTTTT
TRBV7-9	TRBD1	TRBJ2-4	NA	CASSSRQGPDIQYF	TGTGCCAGCAGCTCCCGACAGGGGCCGGACATTCAGTACTTC
TRBV2	TRBD1	TRBJ1-5	NA	CASSDRGLSNQPQHF	TGTGCCAGCAGTGACAGGGGGTTGAGCAATCAGCCCCAGCATTTT
TRBV19	TRBD2	TRBJ2-5	NA	CASSMLAGETQYF	TGTGCCAGTAGTATGTTAGCGGGAGAGACCCAGTACTTC
TRBV5-1	NA	TRBJ2-5	once	CASSLLHGETQYF	TGCGCCAGCAGCTTGTTACACGGGGAGACCCAGTACTTC
TRBV2	TRBD1	TRBJ2-2	NA	CASLPRGLSTGELFF	TGTGCCAGCCTCCCAAGGGGGCTGAGTACCGGGGAGCTGTTTTTT
TRBV7-2	TRBD1	TRBJ2-5	NA	CASSASGTGAWLYF	TGTGCCAGCAGCGCGTCCGGGACAGGGGCCTGGCTGTACTTC
TRBV29-1	TRBD1	TRBJ1-2	NA	CSAADRANYGYTF	TGCAGCGCTGCGGACAGGGCTAACTATGGCTACACCTTC
TRBV30	NA	TRBJ1-2	NA	CAERTSYGYTF	TGTGCCGAGCGCACCAGCTATGGCTACACCTTC
TRBV27	NA	TRBJ1-1	once	CASSLFSAAEAFF	TGTGCCAGCAGTTTATTCAGCGCCGCTGAAGCTTTCTTT
TRBV9	TRBD2	TRBJ2-5	NA	CASSVAPSGGYQETQYF	TGTGCCAGCAGCGTAGCTCCTAGCGGGGGGTACCAAGAGACCCAGTACTTC
TRBV7-9	NA	TRBJ2-2	NA	CASSLALVNTGELFF	TGTGCCAGCAGCTTGGCCCTAGTGAACACCGGGGAGCTGTTTTTT
TRBV29-1	TRBD1	TRBJ1-4	NA	CSAHPTGGQNEKLFF	TGCAGCGCCCACCCAACAGGGGGGCAGAATGAAAAACTGTTTTTT
TRBV16	NA	TRBJ1-1	NA	CASSKQGGRNTEAFF	TGTGCCAGCAGCAAACAGGGCGGGAGGAACACTGAAGCTTTCTTT
TRBV5-4	NA	TRBJ1-1	NA	CASSGPKGTGLAEAFF	TGTGCCAGCAGCGGGCCCAAGGGAACAGGGCTGGCTGAAGCTTTCTTT
TRBV7-8	TRBD1	TRBJ1-5	NA	CASSLATGEGQPQHF	TGTGCCAGCAGCTTAGCGACAGGGGAAGGTCAGCCCCAGCATTTT
TRBV5-1	TRBD2	TRBJ2-1	NA	CASSLERAGGDNEQFF	TGCGCCAGCAGCTTGGAAAGAGCGGGAGGGGACAATGAGCAGTTCTTC
TRBV4-1	NA	TRBJ2-2	NA	CASSQEPGQVTGELFF	TGCGCCAGCAGCCAAGAACCGGGACAAGTCACCGGGGAGCTGTTTTTT
TRBV25-1	TRBD1	TRBJ1-5	NA	CASSGGQLNQPQHF	TGTGCCAGCAGTGGGGGACAGCTCAATCAGCCCCAGCATTTT
TRBV6-5	NA	TRBJ1-1	NA	CASSPRRKTNTEAFF	TGTGCCAGCAGTCCCCGCAGGAAAACGAACACTGAAGCTTTCTTT
TRBV7-2	NA	TRBJ1-5	NA	CASSGQSNQPQHF	TGTGCCAGCAGCGGTCAGAGCAATCAGCCCCAGCATTTT
TRBV29-1	NA	TRBJ1-2	NA	CSVAIRATHGYTF	TGCAGCGTTGCGATCAGGGCCACACATGGCTACACCTTC
TRBV19	NA	TRBJ2-5	NA	CASSLAHSQETQYF	TGTGCCAGTAGTTTGGCCCATTCCCAAGAGACCCAGTACTTC
TRBV11-3	TRBD2	TRBJ2-6	NA	CASSPGGGRSSGANVLTF	TGTGCCAGCAGCCCCGGCGGGGGGCGTAGCTCTGGGGCCAACGTCCTGACTTTC
TRBV4-3	NA	TRBJ1-4	few	CASSQDRREKLFF	TGCGCCAGCAGCCAAGACCGGCGGGAAAAACTGTTTTTT
TRBV7-2	NA	TRBJ1-5	once	CASSLGGWNQPQHF	TGTGCCAGCAGCTTAGGAGGTTGGAATCAGCCCCAGCATTTT
TRBV5-1	NA	TRBJ1-1	NA	CASSIGQGVNTEAFF	TGCGCCAGCAGCATTGGACAAGGCGTGAACACTGAAGCTTTCTTT
TRBV14	NA	TRBJ2-3	NA	CASSQAYSGTDTQYF	TGTGCCAGCAGCCAAGCCTATAGCGGCACAGATACGCAGTATTTT
TRBV5-5	NA	TRBJ2-4	NA	CASSLGERGYF	TGTGCCAGCAGCTTGGGGGAAAGGGGGTACTTC